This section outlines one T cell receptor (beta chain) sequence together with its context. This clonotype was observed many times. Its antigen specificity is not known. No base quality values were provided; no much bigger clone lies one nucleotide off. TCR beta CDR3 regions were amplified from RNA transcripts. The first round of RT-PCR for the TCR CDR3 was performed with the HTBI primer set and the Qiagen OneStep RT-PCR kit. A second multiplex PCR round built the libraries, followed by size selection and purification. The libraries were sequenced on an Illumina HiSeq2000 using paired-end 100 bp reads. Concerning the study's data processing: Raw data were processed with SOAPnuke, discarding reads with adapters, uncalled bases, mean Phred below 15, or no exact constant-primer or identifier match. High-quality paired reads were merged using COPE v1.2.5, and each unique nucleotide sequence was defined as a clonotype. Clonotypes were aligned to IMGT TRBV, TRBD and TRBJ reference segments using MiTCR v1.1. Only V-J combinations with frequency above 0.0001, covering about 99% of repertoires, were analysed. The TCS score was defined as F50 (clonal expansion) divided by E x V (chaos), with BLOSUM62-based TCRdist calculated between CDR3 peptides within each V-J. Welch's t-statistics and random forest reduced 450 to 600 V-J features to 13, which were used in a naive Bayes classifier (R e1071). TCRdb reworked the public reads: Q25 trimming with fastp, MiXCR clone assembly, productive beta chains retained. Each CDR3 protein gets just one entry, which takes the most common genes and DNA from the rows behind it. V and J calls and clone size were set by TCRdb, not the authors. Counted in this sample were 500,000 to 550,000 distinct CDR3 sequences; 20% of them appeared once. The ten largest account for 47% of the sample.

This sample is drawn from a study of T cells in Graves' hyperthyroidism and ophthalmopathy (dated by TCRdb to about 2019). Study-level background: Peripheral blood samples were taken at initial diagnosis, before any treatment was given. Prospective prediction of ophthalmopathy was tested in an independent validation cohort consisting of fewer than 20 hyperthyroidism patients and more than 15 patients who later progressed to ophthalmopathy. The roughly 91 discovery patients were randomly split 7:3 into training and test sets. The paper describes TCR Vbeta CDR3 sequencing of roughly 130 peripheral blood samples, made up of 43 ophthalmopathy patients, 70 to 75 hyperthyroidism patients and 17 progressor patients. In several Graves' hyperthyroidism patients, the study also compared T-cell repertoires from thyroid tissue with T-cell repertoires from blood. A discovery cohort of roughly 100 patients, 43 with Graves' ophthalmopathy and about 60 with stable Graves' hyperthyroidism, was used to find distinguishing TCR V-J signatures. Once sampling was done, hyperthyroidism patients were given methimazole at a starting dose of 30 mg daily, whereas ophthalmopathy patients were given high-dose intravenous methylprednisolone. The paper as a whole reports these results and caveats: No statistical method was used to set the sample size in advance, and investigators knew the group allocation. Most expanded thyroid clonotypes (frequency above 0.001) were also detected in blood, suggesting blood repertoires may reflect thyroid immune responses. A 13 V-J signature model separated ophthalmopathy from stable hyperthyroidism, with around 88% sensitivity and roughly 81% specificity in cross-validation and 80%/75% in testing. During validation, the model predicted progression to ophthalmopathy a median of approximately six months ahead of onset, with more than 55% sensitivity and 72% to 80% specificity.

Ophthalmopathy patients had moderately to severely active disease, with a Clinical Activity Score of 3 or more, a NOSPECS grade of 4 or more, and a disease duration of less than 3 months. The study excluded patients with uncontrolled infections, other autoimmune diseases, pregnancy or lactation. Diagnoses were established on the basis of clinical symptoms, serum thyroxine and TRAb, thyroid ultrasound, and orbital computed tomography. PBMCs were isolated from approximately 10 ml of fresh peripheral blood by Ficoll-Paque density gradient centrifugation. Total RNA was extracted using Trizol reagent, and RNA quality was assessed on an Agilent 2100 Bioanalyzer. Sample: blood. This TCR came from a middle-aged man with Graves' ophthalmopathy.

The CDR3 corresponds to CSASGVAGATEAFF. The DNA sequence is as follows: TGCAGTGCTAGTGGGGTGGCAGGGGCTACTGAAGCTTTCTTT. The chain is made from TRBV20-1 and TRBJ1-1, with a tentative D gene TRBD1 over 6 matching bases. The germline V gene encodes CDR1 DFQATT and CDR2 SNEGSKA (reference sequence). V is shortened by 3 bases, J by 5 bases, and the region joining them spans 16 bases. Its CDR3 holds 14 amino acids, cysteine through phenylalanine. Only CDR3 DNA remains: 42 bases, in frame from the first base.